A single sample is the source of the 24 T cell receptor beta chains below, sequenced in a study of CD8 T cells in Susac syndrome. After extraction with the RNeasy kit, roughly 0.5 to 1 ug of the RNA was reverse transcribed using random hexamers. Using its own MiXCR run on the immunoSEQ multiplex PCR reads, TCRdb lists one record per CDR3 protein. The repertoire includes 100,000 to 150,000 distinct CDR3 sequences, around 94% of them detected once, and over 0.2% sits in the top ten. Material for sequencing was CD8+ T cells from PBMCs. The receptors shown here come from a human donor with Susac syndrome.

V is TRBV6-2 or TRBV6-3 and J is TRBJ2-1, with 9 bases fitting TRBD2. There are 17 residues in the CDR3. Germline lookup yields CDR1 MNHEY and CDR2 SVGEGT. After removal of 5 bases from V and 6 bases from J, the junction contained 14 bases not matched to a gene. The CDR3 loop is CASSPPLWREGGNEQFF. For the CDR3, the DNA is TGTGCCAGCAGTCCACCCCTGTGGCGGGAGGGAGGCAATGAGCAGTTCTTC.

The chain employs TRBV27 and TRBJ1-1; the D is unclear. The CDR3 is 14 amino acids. Germline lookup yields CDR1 MNHEY and CDR2 SMNVEV (reference sequence). Trimming left V 3 bases short and J 0 bases short, with 8 bases between. CDR3 in DNA: TGTGCCAGCAGTTTTAGCAGCTTGAACACTGAAGCTTTCTTT. Amino acids: CASSFSSLNTEAFF.

This chain uses TRBV12-3 or TRBV12-4 with TRBJ1-2; D not resolved. The CDR3 extends over 15 amino acids. The V gene lost 4 bases and the J gene lost 0 bases, with 12 bases spanning the gap. The CDR3 DNA reads TGTGCCAGCAGTTCGCCCGAACACGCTAACTATGGCTACACCTTC. Its translation is CASSSPEHANYGYTF.

This chain connects TRBV9 to TRBJ1-5; 10 bases agree with TRBD1. Trimming at V came to 0 bases and at J to 7 bases, leaving 4 bases not matched to a gene. Germline-derived CDR1 and CDR2 are SGDLS and YYNGEE. This CDR3 comprises 15 residues. For the CDR3, the DNA is TGTGCCAGCAGCGTAGAGGGGGACAGGGGCCAGCCCCAGCATTTT. Its translation is CASSVEGDRGQPQHF. Drawing the rest from reference TRBV9 and TRBJ1-5, the complete variable domain is DSGVTQTPKHLITATGQRVTLRCSPRSGDLSVYWYQQSLDQGLQFLIQYYNGEERAKGNILERFSAQQFPDLHSELNLSSLELGDSALYFCASSVEGDRGQPQHFGDGTRLSIL.

Worth noting for this clonotype: The junction departs from the called germline gene at one end, perhaps through a read error. This sequence joins TRBV27 and TRBJ2-5, with D perhaps assigned TRBD1 or TRBD2 (5 bases each). There are 11 residues in the CDR3. Germline V lookup: CDR1 MNHEY, CDR2 SMNVEV (reference sequence). The DNA of the CDR3 is TGTGCCAGCAGTTCATCCGGGACCACGTGCTTC. Translating gives CASSSSGTTCF.

The rearrangement joins TRBV30 to TRBJ1-5, with D hard to call. Trimming pared 2 bases from V and 2 bases from J, leaving 4 bases between. Germline CDR1 reads GTSNPN; CDR2 reads SVGIG (reference sequence). This CDR3 spans 12 amino acids. CDR3 sequence (DNA): TGTGCCTGGAGTCTAGGCAATCAGCCCCAGCATTTT. It codes for CAWSLGNQPQHF.

This rearrangement joins TRBV5-1 to TRBJ2-6, with 11 nucleotides matching TRBD1. The CDR3 spans 15 residues. V lost 4 bases to trimming and J lost 9 bases; unmatched junction nucleotides: 6. Germline assignment: CDR1 SGHRS and CDR2 YFSETQ. CDR3 region: CASSGGQGDVNVLTF. CDR3 nucleotide sequence: TGCGCCAGCAGCGGGGGACAGGGGGACGTCAACGTCCTGACTTTC.

Only one count was recorded for this clonotype. CDR3: CASSASGTDTQYF. As DNA, the CDR3 is TGTGCCAGCTCGGCTAGCGGCACAGATACGCAGTATTTT. This chain connects TRBV6-1 to TRBJ2-3; a possible D gene is TRBD2 (6 bases). CDR1 and CDR2 (germline): MNHNS, SASEGT. The V gene lost 8 bases and the J gene lost 1 base, with 10 bases spanning the gap. The CDR3 consists of 13 residues.

CDR3 coding DNA: TGCAGTGCTAGAGATCCACTACTTAGCCTAGCGGGGGGGATTCAAGAGACCCAGTACTTC. This codes for CSARDPLLSLAGGIQETQYF. This chain joins TRBV20-1 and TRBJ2-5; 12 bases match TRBD2. V trimming: 0 bases; J trimming: 2 bases; junction bases outside the gene matches: 16. The CDR3 sequence is 20 residues long. The V gene's germline CDR1 is DFQATT and CDR2 SNEGSKA (reference sequence).

V is TRBV13 and J is TRBJ2-7; tentative D call: TRBD1 (6 bases). CDR3 size: 14 residues. Germline CDR1 is PRHDT and CDR2 is FYEKMQ (reference sequence). Between the trimmed V and J ends, which lost 5 bases and 1 base, there was a span of 12 bases. The CDR3 sequence is CASSPPQGSYEQYF. For the CDR3, the DNA is TGTGCCAGCAGCCCCCCCCAGGGGTCCTACGAGCAGTACTTC.

The chain carries TRBV9 and TRBJ1-6; tentatively, D is TRBD1 (5 bases). This CDR3 is 14 amino acids long. Per germline, CDR1 SGDLS and CDR2 YYNGEE. Trimming cost V 0 bases and J 7 bases, with 8 bases left between them. CDR3 nucleotide sequence: TGTGCCAGCAGCGTAGTCGGGGGGAATTCACCCCTCCACTTT. This codes for CASSVVGGNSPLHF.

The rearrangement uses TRBV7-4 and TRBJ1-4, with TRBD1 matching 9 bases. In germline, CDR1 is SGHVT, CDR2 SQSDAQ. CDR3 size: 16 residues. V shed 2 bases, J shed 6 bases, and the junction held 7 bases outside the gene matches. The CDR3 region is CASSLSPTGGDEKLFF. The DNA for the CDR3 is TGTGCCAGCAGCTTATCACCGACAGGGGGTGATGAAAAACTGTTTTTT.

The chain recombines TRBV7-8 with TRBJ2-1; TRBD2 aligns across 7 bases. This CDR3 comprises 16 residues. Unmatched junction bases numbered 8, after V lost 3 bases and J lost 3 bases. CDR1 and CDR2 (germline): SGHVS, FQNEAQ. The CDR3 DNA reads TGTGCCAGCAGCTTCTTCGGGAGGCGGGACTACAATGAGCAGTTCTTC. It yields the protein CASSFFGRRDYNEQFF.

In its sample, this clonotype was seen a few times. The V gene is TRBV6-1, the J gene TRBJ1-2; no firm D call. CDR1 is MNHNS, CDR2 SASEGT, per germline. The CDR3 runs to 12 residues. V lost 6 bases and J 3 bases, leaving 8 bases between the germline ends. The CDR3 spells CASSPGHYGYTF. CDR3 bases: TGTGCCAGCAGCCCGGGTCACTATGGCTACACCTTC.

V gene TRBV19 combines with J gene TRBJ1-5; 8 bases are a match to TRBD1. The CDR3 is made up of 15 amino acids. V lost 0 bases, J lost 6 bases, and 4 bases stayed unmatched. Germline loops: CDR1 LNHDA, CDR2 SQIVND (reference sequence). CDR3 DNA: TGTGCCAGTAGTATAGATCCAGGGGGCTCTCAGCCCCAGCATTTT. This encodes CASSIDPGGSQPQHF.

A few counts support this clonotype. The chain carries TRBV4-2 and TRBJ1-1; unclear D gene. The CDR3 runs 10 residues. Germline CDR1 is LGHNA and CDR2 is YNFKEQ. V lost 9 bases and J 4 bases, leaving 6 bases between the germline ends. The CDR3 DNA is TGTGCCAGTATGGGCACTGAAGCTTTCTTT. Its protein is CASMGTEAFF.

The V gene is TRBV20-1, the J gene TRBJ2-7; no firm D call. This CDR3 spans 14 amino acids. Germline V gene lookup returns CDR1 DFQATT and CDR2 SNEGSKA (reference sequence). V was shortened by 0 bases and J by 2 bases, with 11 bases between the two germline ends. CDR3 in DNA: TGCAGTGCTAGAGAAGCAGAGTTGGCCTACGAGCAGTACTTC. It yields the protein CSAREAELAYEQYF.

The chain joins TRBV2 to TRBJ2-7; perhaps TRBD2 as D (6 bases). Germline assignment: CDR1 SNHLY and CDR2 FYNNEI. Between the trimmed V and J ends, which lost 9 bases and 0 bases, there was a span of 18 bases. This CDR3 is 15 amino acids long. CDR3 nucleotides: TGTGCCAGTACGGGGGACGGGGACTTCTCCTACGAGCAGTACTTC. The encoded protein is CASTGDGDFSYEQYF.

In this sample, this clonotype turned up once. The V and J genes are TRBV9 and TRBJ1-4, with D maybe TRBD1 (5 bases). V lost 0 bases to trimming and J lost 7 bases, with 13 bases between them. The germline CDR1 and CDR2 sequences are SGDLS and YYNGEE. The CDR3 has 15 residues. The CDR3 sequence is CASSVVGGDGEKLFF. As DNA, the CDR3 is TGTGCCAGCAGCGTAGTAGGAGGGGACGGTGAAAAACTGTTTTTT.

V usage is TRBV7-9 and J usage is TRBJ1-2; the D gene is possibly TRBD1 (5 bases). The germline gives CDR1 SEHNR, CDR2 FQNEAQ (reference sequence). Trimming cost V 8 bases and J 7 bases, with 20 bases left between them. The CDR3 is 14 residues long. CDR3 in amino acids: CASGGPGEVAGYTF. DNA of the CDR3: TGTGCCAGCGGGGGACCGGGAGAGGTTGCTGGCTACACCTTC.

The CDR3 protein is CAISGRMGNEQFF. The CDR3 DNA is TGTGCCATCAGCGGGAGGATGGGGAATGAGCAGTTCTTC. The V call is TRBV10-3, the J call TRBJ2-1; the match to TRBD2 covers 7 bases. The CDR3 has 13 residues. The J segment lost 7 bases and the V segment lost 6 bases, leaving 6 bases of the junction unmatched. Germline-derived CDR1 and CDR2 are ENHRY and SYGVKD.

There are a few counts of this clonotype. This chain joins TRBV5-8 and TRBJ1-5; D unresolved. Per the germline V gene, CDR1 is SGHTS and CDR2 is YDEGEE. The length of the CDR3 is 15 residues. Trimming took off 0 bases at V and 0 bases at J, with 7 bases between the two ends. CDR3 coding DNA: TGTGCCAGCAGCTTGGGTCAATATAGCAATCAGCCCCAGCATTTT. Translation: CASSLGQYSNQPQHF.

The chain is built from TRBV5-1 and TRBJ2-3; D possibly matches TRBD1 or TRBD2 (7 bases each). This CDR3 region has 15 residues. The V end was cut by 2 bases, the J end by 5 bases, with 15 bases between. CDR1 SGHRS and CDR2 YFSETQ come from the germline V gene. The CDR3 DNA follows: TGCGCCAGCAGCTTCGTAGGGAGGGGGCAAGATACGCAGTATTTT. Its translation is CASSFVGRGQDTQYF.

This clonotype has just one count. CDR3 protein: CASSWGQFTDTQYF. The CDR3 nucleotides are TGTGCCAGCAGCTGGGGACAGTTCACAGATACGCAGTATTTT. This chain links TRBV7-9 with TRBJ2-3; 7 bases match TRBD1. This CDR3 is built from 14 residues. With V trimmed by 4 bases and J by 2 bases, 3 bases remained unmatched. The germline CDR1 and CDR2 sequences are SEHNR and FQNEAQ (reference sequence).